The 32 T cell receptor beta chains reported below all come from one sample, sequenced in a study of blood T cell repertoires in COVID-19. The repertoire was sequenced with immunoSEQ multiplex PCR; TCRdb's copy has only in-frame clones and lacks some. The table records tens of thousands of clones, 75% to 85% of them present only once. Sequencing was performed on peripheral blood. The receptors derive from an elderly woman with active or convalescent COVID-19.

V gene TRBV7-8 combines with J gene TRBJ2-5; tentatively, D is TRBD2 (6 bases). This CDR3 has 15 residues. Germline V CDR1 and CDR2: SGHVS, FQNEAQ. V lost 6 bases to trimming and J lost 5 bases, with 19 bases between them. The CDR3 loop reads CASRFGTQGGETQYF. CDR3 DNA sequence: TGTGCCAGCAGGTTTGGGACTCAAGGAGGGGAGACCCAGTACTTC.

This chain connects TRBV28 to TRBJ1-1; no reliable D call. Looked up from germline, CDR1 is MDHEN and CDR2 is SYDVKM. V was shortened by 6 bases and J by 7 bases, with 15 bases between the two germline ends. There are 13 residues in the CDR3. The CDR3 bases are TGTGCCAGCAGATCGACACCCGCTATTGAAGCTTTCTTT. Amino acid sequence: CASRSTPAIEAFF.

A single count supports this clone. J is TRBJ2-3 and V is TRBV15; 10 nucleotides agree with TRBD2. The CDR3 spans 19 residues. CDR1 is LNHNV, CDR2 YYDKDF, per germline (reference sequence). Unmatched junction bases numbered 15, after V lost 0 bases and J lost 6 bases. The CDR3 DNA reads as TGTGCCACCAGCAGAGATTACAGGGGGGCTAGCGGGGGCCCGGATACGCAGTATTTT. Translating gives CATSRDYRGASGGPDTQYF.

The chain recombines TRBV5-6 with TRBJ2-7, with D unresolved. The CDR3 consists of 14 residues. Trimming pared 0 bases from V and 0 bases from J, leaving 7 bases between. The germline gives CDR1 SGHDT, CDR2 YYEEEE. DNA of the CDR3: TGTGCCAGCAGCTTGGGTCAGTTCTCCTACGAGCAGTACTTC. Amino acid sequence: CASSLGQFSYEQYF.

This clone appeared a few times. The V gene is TRBV19, the J gene TRBJ1-1; the match to TRBD1 covers 7 bases. CDR1 and CDR2 from the germline V gene are LNHDA and SQIVND (reference sequence). This CDR3 contains 17 residues. V shed 1 base and J 4 bases; nucleotides not matched to a gene: 12. The CDR3 DNA reads TGTGCCAGTAGTATAGGAACAGGGGTGGGACCGAGCACTGAAGCTTTCTTT. Translation: CASSIGTGVGPSTEAFF.

The rearrangement uses TRBV7-8 and TRBJ2-5; D possibly corresponds to TRBD2 (6 bases). The CDR3 is made up of 13 amino acids. Trimming left V 4 bases short and J 9 bases short, with 15 bases between. Germline CDR1 reads SGHVS; CDR2 reads FQNEAQ. The CDR3 bases are TGTGCCAGCAGCTCATGGGGGGATGGGGCCCAGTACTTC. It encodes CASSSWGDGAQYF.

This clone was picked up one time. The chain links TRBV3-1 (or the pseudogene TRBV3-2) to TRBJ1-5, with no clear D. Germline V gene sequence: CDR1 LGHDT, CDR2 YNNKEL (reference sequence). The CDR3 is 15 residues long. With 4 bases removed from V and 1 base from J, the gap between germline ends came to 11 bases. This CDR3 reads CASSPDWRSNQPQHF. As DNA, the CDR3 is TGTGCCAGCAGCCCCGATTGGAGGAGCAATCAGCCCCAGCATTTT.

The chain joins TRBV12-3 or TRBV12-4 to TRBJ1-2, with TRBD1 matching 7 bases. CDR3 size: 13 residues. Trimming removed 3 bases from V and 8 bases from J; junction bases left unmatched: 6. CDR3 nucleotides: TGTGCCAGCAGTTTCCGACAGGGTATGGGCTACACCTTC. Protein product: CASSFRQGMGYTF.

The genes are TRBV18 and TRBJ2-7; 7 positions agree with TRBD1. The CDR3 is 15 amino acids. Germline V gene sequence: CDR1 KGHSH, CDR2 LQKENI. The junction had 5 bases not matched to a gene; V was cut back by 1 base and J by 2 bases. Here the CDR3 reads CASSPRQGEAYEQYF. For the CDR3, the DNA is TGTGCCAGCTCACCACGACAGGGAGAGGCCTACGAGCAGTACTTC.

V usage is TRBV9 and J usage is TRBJ1-1; TRBD1 might be the D (5 bases). The V and J ends lost 0 bases and 2 bases respectively, with 11 bases between them. This CDR3 is built from 15 residues. CDR1 SGDLS and CDR2 YYNGEE come from the germline V gene. DNA for the CDR3: TGTGCCAGCAGCGTAGACGGCAGGGCAAACACTGAAGCTTTCTTT. Its translation: CASSVDGRANTEAFF.

The genes are TRBV7-3 and TRBJ1-4; 8 bases fit TRBD1. V lost 5 bases and J lost 7; bases outside the gene matches: 6. Germline V CDR1 and CDR2: SGHTA, FQGTGA. This CDR3 contains 14 residues. The CDR3 sequence is CASSPTGAGEKLFF. The CDR3 region has the DNA TGTGCCAGCAGCCCGACAGGGGCAGGTGAAAAACTGTTTTTT.

This chain joins TRBV19 and TRBJ2-7; the match to TRBD2 covers 11 bases. The germline gives CDR1 LNHDA, CDR2 SQIVND (reference sequence). The CDR3 is 15 amino acids. The V segment lost 2 bases and the J segment 6 bases; nucleotides outside the gene matches: 6. The CDR3 sequence: CASSIRGTSGGEQYF. CDR3 DNA sequence: TGTGCCAGTAGTATAAGGGGGACTAGCGGAGGCGAGCAGTACTTC.

The chain links TRBV7-2 to TRBJ2-7, with D possibly TRBD1 on 6 matching bases. Germline CDR1 SGHTA, CDR2 FQGNSA. The CDR3 contains 15 residues. V was cut by 5 bases and J by 5 bases, with 19 bases left in between. In nucleotides, the CDR3 is TGTGCCAGCAGCCGCCCGGCTCGGACAGACCACGAGCAGTACTTC. As protein: CASSRPARTDHEQYF.

The J gene is TRBJ1-1, the V gene TRBV7-2; maybe TRBD1 (6 bases). The CDR3 sequence is 15 residues long. The germline gives CDR1 SGHTA, CDR2 FQGNSA. V was clipped by 1 base and J by 0 bases, with 9 bases between them. The CDR3 spells CASSLVTGMNTEAFF. The CDR3 region has the DNA TGTGCCAGCAGCTTAGTTACAGGGATGAACACTGAAGCTTTCTTT. Using reference TRBV7-2 and TRBJ1-1 for the parts outside the CDR3, the full variable domain is GAGVSQSPSNKVTEKGKDVELRCDPISGHTALYWYRQSLGQGLEFLIYFQGNSAPDKSGLPSDRFSAERTGGSVSTLTIQRTQQEDSAVYLCASSLVTGMNTEAFFGQGTRLTVV.

The rearrangement joins TRBV24-1 to TRBJ2-1; 11 nucleotides agree with TRBD2. CDR1 is KGHDR, CDR2 SFDVKD, per germline. The J segment lost 4 bases and the V segment lost 5 bases, leaving 6 bases of the junction unmatched. This CDR3 has 16 residues. CDR3 sequence (DNA): TGTGCCACCAGTGGTATAGCGGGAGGGCCTTACAATGAGCAGTTCTTC. It yields the protein CATSGIAGGPYNEQFF.

The V call is TRBV24-1, the J call TRBJ2-1; TRBD1 is a possible D gene (5 bases). In germline, CDR1 is KGHDR, CDR2 SFDVKD. The CDR3 is 15 residues long. V was cut by 6 bases and J by 1 base, with 12 bases left in between. CDR3 residues: CATSTSRASYNEQFF. CDR3 DNA sequence: TGTGCCACCAGTACATCCAGGGCGTCCTACAATGAGCAGTTCTTC.

The CDR3 spells CASSLQLAVPGELFF. CDR3 sequence (DNA): TGTGCCAGCAGCTTACAACTAGCAGTCCCCGGGGAGCTGTTTTTT. The chain links TRBV7-2 to TRBJ2-2, with a tentative D call TRBD2 (6 bases). The germline V gene has CDR1 SGHTA and CDR2 FQGNSA. V was cut by 2 bases and J by 6 bases, with 13 bases left in between. This CDR3 comprises 15 residues.

This clone has just a few counts. This chain connects TRBV19 to TRBJ2-1; perhaps TRBD2 as D (5 bases). Germline-derived CDR1 and CDR2 are LNHDA and SQIVND (reference sequence). The V end lost 1 base, the J end lost 7 bases, and 14 bases lay between the germline ends. The CDR3 is made up of 15 amino acids. Written as DNA, the CDR3 is TGTGCCAGTAGTATAGTTTTCCGGGGTTGGAATGAGCAGTTCTTC. Translating gives CASSIVFRGWNEQFF.

The V call is TRBV14, the J call TRBJ2-3; perhaps TRBD2 as D (5 bases). The CDR3 totals 15 residues. The germline gives CDR1 SGHDN, CDR2 FVKESK. Trimming shortened V by 4 bases and J by 0 bases, and 11 bases separated the two germline ends. The CDR3, as DNA: TGTGCCAGCAGCCTACAGCGGACTAGCACAGATACGCAGTATTTT. Encoded protein: CASSLQRTSTDTQYF.

DNA for the CDR3: TGTGCCAGCAGCTTGGAGGCGGGGAAGAGGGGAGAGACCCAGTACTTC. Protein product: CASSLEAGKRGETQYF. The genes are TRBV5-6 and TRBJ2-5; the D gene is possibly TRBD2 (6 bases). The CDR3 spans 16 residues. CDR1 and CDR2 from the germline V gene are SGHDT and YYEEEE. V lost 0 bases to trimming and J lost 4 bases, with 16 bases between them.

The CDR3 loop reads CASSLPGQGLRGYTF. The CDR3, as DNA: TGTGCCAGCAGCCTACCGGGACAGGGACTTAGGGGCTACACCTTC. The chain combines TRBV11-2 with TRBJ1-2; TRBD1 aligns across 9 bases. V gave up 5 bases and J gave up 8 bases; unmatched junction bases: 12. CDR1 is SGHAT and CDR2 is FQNNGV in the germline V gene. The CDR3 extends over 15 amino acids.

The rearrangement joins TRBV10-3 to TRBJ2-5; a possible D gene is TRBD1 (5 bases). V lost 3 bases and J lost 5, with 13 bases in between. Germline values: CDR1 ENHRY, CDR2 SYGVKD. CDR3 size: 14 residues. CDR3 loop: CAISDLGKGETQYF. The CDR3 region has the DNA TGTGCCATCAGTGATCTGGGGAAGGGGGAGACCCAGTACTTC.

This clone was seen once. In DNA form, the CDR3 reads TGTGCCACCAGTGGGGTCGGGGTCCACGAGCAGTACTTC. Translating gives CATSGVGVHEQYF. The genes are TRBV24-1 and TRBJ2-7, with D possibly being TRBD2 (5 bases). Trimming stripped 5 bases from V and 5 bases from J, with 12 bases between. Germline CDR1 KGHDR, CDR2 SFDVKD. The CDR3 has 13 amino acids.

The rearrangement uses TRBV13 and TRBJ2-1; 12 nucleotides match TRBD2. J lost 5 bases, V lost 4 bases, and 3 bases had no gene match. The CDR3 covers 15 residues. CDR1 and CDR2 from the germline V gene are PRHDT and FYEKMQ (reference sequence). CDR3 bases: TGTGCCAGCAGCTCGAGGACTAGCGGGGACAATGAGCAGTTCTTC. Translating gives CASSSRTSGDNEQFF.

The chain employs TRBV27 and TRBJ2-1; a possible D gene is TRBD1 (5 bases). This CDR3 spans 17 amino acids. V lost 4 bases, J lost 3 bases, and 19 bases lay in between. Germline-derived CDR1 and CDR2 are MNHEY and SMNVEV (reference sequence). CDR3 bases: TGTGCCAGCAGTTCACCCGGAACAGGCCCTCGCTACAATGAGCAGTTCTTC. The encoded protein is CASSSPGTGPRYNEQFF.

V and J are TRBV4-3 and TRBJ2-1, with 10 nucleotides matching TRBD2. The V gene end was trimmed by 4 bases and the J gene end by 8 bases; junction bases not matched to a gene: 11. There are 16 residues in the CDR3. The germline CDR1 and CDR2 sequences are LGHNA and YSLEER. The CDR3 nucleotides read TGCGCCAGCAGCCCCCAATCAGCGGGAGGGCCCTATGAGCAGTTCTTC. It codes for CASSPQSAGGPYEQFF.

Only a few counts were recorded for this clone. V is TRBV21-1 and J is TRBJ1-1; the D segment call TRBD1 is taken from the table without a DNA check. TRBV21-1 corresponds to a pseudogene. The CDR3 totals 15 residues. This chain's CDR3 is CARLTLGQGDTEAFF. The DNA for the CDR3 is TGTGCCAGACTAACCCTAGGACAGGGTGACACTGAAGCTTTCTTT.

J is TRBJ1-2 and V is TRBV7-2; D gene unclear. The germline CDR1 and CDR2 sequences are SGHTA and FQGNSA. The CDR3 sequence is 12 residues long. V was clipped by 6 bases and J by 1 base, with 6 bases between them. The CDR3 DNA sequence: TGTGCCAGCAGATATATTAACTATGGCTACACCTTC. This sequence encodes CASRYINYGYTF.

The rearrangement joins TRBV9 to TRBJ2-7, with 9 bases aligning to TRBD2. This CDR3 has 14 residues. Germline CDR1 and CDR2: SGDLS and YYNGEE. V dropped 0 bases and J dropped 2; count of bases not matched to a gene: 0. CDR3 sequence: CASSVGGGAYEQYF. DNA of the CDR3: TGTGCCAGCAGCGTAGGCGGGGGGGCCTACGAGCAGTACTTC.

The genes are TRBV6-6 and TRBJ1-6; maybe TRBD1 (6 bases). This CDR3 contains 17 residues. Germline CDR1 MNHNY, CDR2 SVGAGI (reference sequence). Between the trimmed V and J ends, which lost 5 bases and 8 bases, there was a span of 22 bases. Here the CDR3 reads CASSLPGGGGLDSPLHF. CDR3 nucleotide sequence: TGTGCCAGCAGTCTCCCTGGCGGGGGCGGGTTGGATTCACCCCTCCACTTT.

This clone was found a few times. J is TRBJ2-7 and V is TRBV18; D is unresolved. The V gene lost 3 bases and the J gene lost 1 base, with 16 bases spanning the gap. CDR1 KGHSH and CDR2 LQKENI come from the germline V gene. The length of the CDR3 is 16 residues. Written as DNA, the CDR3 is TGTGCCAGCTCACCGGCGGCCAGTTTCCCTTCCTACGAGCAGTACTTC. Its protein is CASSPAASFPSYEQYF.

The rearrangement links TRBV28 to TRBJ1-1; D perhaps matches TRBD1 (5 bases). The CDR3 length is 14 residues. Trimming pared 1 base from V and 5 bases from J, leaving 11 bases between. Germline assignment: CDR1 MDHEN and CDR2 SYDVKM. CDR3 nucleotides: TGTGCCAGCAGTTTATCTTTTGGGGGGACTGAAGCTTTCTTT. Amino acids: CASSLSFGGTEAFF.